These 22 T cell receptor beta chains were sequenced from one sample in a study of T cells in Graves' hyperthyroidism and ophthalmopathy (dated by TCRdb to the late 2010s). Library generation was performed with multiplex PCR. The reads were generated on an Illumina HiSeq 2000. The TCR beta CDR3 regions were amplified from the RNA transcripts. A first-round RT-PCR of the TCR CDR3 used the HTBI primer set with the Qiagen OneStep RT-PCR kit. TCRdb reran the public reads through fastp at Q25 and MiXCR, keeping productive beta chains. Every CDR3 protein is listed once, alongside the most common genes and DNA of its rows. The sample includes around 570,000 distinct CDR3 sequences, with about 20% observed a single time. The top ten hold 45% to 50% of the sample. The sequenced sample consisted of blood. The source of these receptors is a man aged 40-55 years with Graves' ophthalmopathy.

The J gene is TRBJ2-7, the V gene TRBV9; D perhaps matches TRBD1 (6 bases). The ends were cut back, 0 bases at V and 0 bases at J, with 13 bases in the middle. CDR1 and CDR2 from the germline V gene are SGDLS and YYNGEE. The CDR3 has 16 residues. The CDR3 sequence: CASSVDDRRSSYEQYF. The CDR3 DNA reads TGTGCCAGCAGCGTAGACGACAGGCGGAGCTCCTACGAGCAGTACTTC.

Many counts were recorded for this clonotype. The rearrangement uses TRBV3-1 and TRBJ2-2; D remains ambiguous. The ends were cut back, 1 base at V and 2 bases at J, with 14 bases in the middle. The germline CDR1 and CDR2 sequences are LGHDT and YNNKEL (reference sequence). This CDR3 comprises 17 residues. CDR3 sequence (DNA): TGTGCCAGCAGCCAAGTAAGGCGGTTCCCCAACACCGGGGAGCTGTTTTTT. Protein product: CASSQVRRFPNTGELFF.

This clonotype was detected a few times. The rearrangement uses TRBV28 and TRBJ1-5; a weak D match, TRBD1 (5 bases). This CDR3 is built from 17 residues. V lost 5 bases to trimming and J lost 0 bases, with 17 bases between them. Germline CDR1 and CDR2: MDHEN and SYDVKM. The CDR3 coding sequence is TGTGCCAGCAGTCCGAGCGGGACGAGACATAGCAATCAGCCCCAGCATTTT. Translating it yields CASSPSGTRHSNQPQHF.

This clonotype was counted many times. CDR3 in DNA: TGTGCCAGCAGTTCCGGGACATACCAAGAGACCCAGTACTTC. The encoded protein is CASSSGTYQETQYF. The chain links TRBV2 to TRBJ2-5; TRBD1 might be the D (6 bases). The V end was cut by 5 bases, the J end by 0 bases, with 10 bases between. The CDR3 is made up of 14 amino acids. In germline, CDR1 is SNHLY, CDR2 FYNNEI.

V usage is TRBV9 and J usage is TRBJ1-2; D is unclear. The CDR3 has 14 amino acids. Trimming cost V 3 bases and J 0 bases, with 9 bases left between them. Germline CDR1 reads SGDLS; CDR2 reads YYNGEE. The CDR3 loop is CASSASQSNYGYTF. In DNA, the CDR3 is TGTGCCAGCAGCGCCTCACAGTCTAACTATGGCTACACCTTC. Looking up the rest from reference TRBV9 and TRBJ1-2 gives the full variable domain: DSGVTQTPKHLITATGQRVTLRCSPRSGDLSVYWYQQSLDQGLQFLIQYYNGEERAKGNILERFSAQQFPDLHSELNLSSLELGDSALYFCASSASQSNYGYTFGSGTRLTVV.

The chain couples TRBV6-1 to TRBJ2-7; weak D call: TRBD2 (7 bases). This CDR3 region has 14 residues. Germline assignment: CDR1 MNHNS and CDR2 SASEGT. V was cut by 4 bases and J by 3 bases, with 13 bases left in between. CDR3 in amino acids: CASSGGGESYEQYF. In DNA form, the CDR3 reads TGTGCCAGCAGTGGGGGGGGCGAAAGCTACGAGCAGTACTTC.

The J gene is TRBJ2-7, the V gene TRBV6-6; 10 bases match TRBD1. Germline lookup yields CDR1 MNHNY and CDR2 SVGAGI (reference sequence). The CDR3 length is 16 residues. Trimming at V came to 2 bases and at J to 6 bases, leaving 10 bases not matched to a gene. As DNA, the CDR3 is TGTGCCAGCAGTTACCCACGACAGGGGGCTATGCGCGAGCAGTACTTC. This codes for CASSYPRQGAMREQYF.

This chain connects TRBV6-1 to TRBJ1-3; tentative D call: TRBD1 (6 bases). This CDR3 has 13 amino acids. Germline V lookup: CDR1 MNHNS, CDR2 SASEGT. The V and J ends lost 6 bases and 4 bases respectively, with 10 bases between them. CDR3 amino acids: CASRRGQGNTIYF. The CDR3 DNA sequence: TGTGCCAGCAGACGGGGACAAGGAAACACCATATATTTT.

This clonotype was counted only a few times. The chain recombines TRBV7-2 with TRBJ2-5; TRBD2 matches at 7 bases. The CDR3 consists of 17 residues. CDR1 SGHTA and CDR2 FQGNSA come from the germline V gene. Unmatched junction bases numbered 19, after V lost 7 bases and J lost 5 bases. DNA of the CDR3: TGTGCCAGCACCGTACCAGGAGCGGGACGCGACCTGGAGACCCAGTACTTC. Translating gives CASTVPGAGRDLETQYF.

This sequence joins TRBV25-1 and TRBJ2-1, with 13 bases aligning to TRBD2. After removal of 8 bases from V and 8 bases from J, the junction contained 6 bases not matched to a gene. Germline V gene sequence: CDR1 MGHDK, CDR2 SYGVNS. The CDR3 runs to 14 residues. The CDR3 nucleotides are TGTGCCAGCGCACTAGCGGGAGGGATCCATGAGCAGTTCTTC. It yields the protein CASALAGGIHEQFF.

The chain couples TRBV4-1 to TRBJ2-2, with D unclear. V was trimmed by 4 bases and J by 2 bases, leaving 11 bases between them. The length of the CDR3 is 15 residues. The V gene's germline CDR1 is MGHRA and CDR2 YSYEKL. In DNA form, the CDR3 reads TGCGCCAGCAGCCCTATATCACGCAACACCGGGGAGCTGTTTTTT. It yields the protein CASSPISRNTGELFF.

CDR3 loop: CASSFMTVSPEKLFF. The DNA for the CDR3 is TGTGCCAGCAGTTTCATGACAGTCTCACCCGAAAAACTGTTTTTT. The genes are TRBV28 and TRBJ1-4, with D perhaps TRBD1 (5 bases). Germline-derived CDR1 and CDR2 are MDHEN and SYDVKM. Trimming shortened V by 3 bases and J by 8 bases, and 16 bases separated the two germline ends. The length of the CDR3 is 15 residues.

This clonotype was seen repeatedly, ten times or more. The V and J genes are TRBV7-8 and TRBJ2-3; D may be TRBD1 (6 bases). Between the trimmed V and J ends, which lost 9 bases and 1 base, there was a span of 20 bases. Germline V CDR1 and CDR2: SGHVS, FQNEAQ. The CDR3 extends over 16 amino acids. CDR3 sequence reads: CASTGTRGLRTDTQYF. The CDR3 nucleotides are TGTGCCAGTACCGGGACCAGGGGATTGCGCACAGATACGCAGTATTTT. The full variable domain, its missing parts supplied by reference TRBV7-8 and TRBJ2-3, is GAGVSQSPRYKVAKRGQDVALRCDPISGHVSLFWYQQALGQGPEFLTYFQNEAQLDKSGLPSDRFFAERPEGSVSTLKIQRTQQEDSAVYLCASTGTRGLRTDTQYFGPGTRLTVL.

Remarks on this clonotype: Compared with germline, one end of the junction differs, possibly owing to a read error. The chain joins TRBV5-1 to TRBJ2-1; D remains unclear. Germline V lookup: CDR1 SGHRS, CDR2 YFSETQ. CDR3 length: 13 residues. CDR3 bases: TGTGCCAGCAGCGTAGCTACGCACAATGAGCAGTTCTTC. It codes for CASSVATHNEQFF.

This clonotype was observed at least ten times. The CDR3 loop reads CASSPGTILEAFF. CDR3 nucleotides: TGCGCCAGCAGCCCCGGGACAATACTGGAAGCTTTCTTT. The genes are TRBV5-1 and TRBJ1-1, with TRBD1 as a possible D gene (6 bases). The germline V gene encodes CDR1 SGHRS and CDR2 YFSETQ. The CDR3 extends over 13 amino acids. Between the trimmed V and J ends, which lost 4 bases and 8 bases, there was a span of 15 bases.

This clonotype has only a few counts. The chain carries TRBV28 and TRBJ2-7; tentatively, D is TRBD1 or TRBD2 (8 bases each). The CDR3 is made up of 15 amino acids. Germline CDR1 reads MDHEN; CDR2 reads SYDVKM. Deletions cut 4 bases from V and 6 bases from J, with 19 bases between. CDR3 loop: CASSSGGGQVREQYF. CDR3 nucleotides: TGTGCCAGCAGTTCGGGGGGGGGACAGGTACGCGAGCAGTACTTC.

This clonotype came up many times. The V and J genes are TRBV5-1 and TRBJ2-1; 7 bases agree with TRBD1. The CDR3 length is 13 residues. CDR1 is SGHRS and CDR2 is YFSETQ in the germline V gene. The ends lost 3 bases at V and 8 bases at J; junction bases unmatched: 5. The CDR3 DNA is TGCGCCAGCAGCTCCGACAGGGCCCATGAGCAGTTCTTC. Protein product: CASSSDRAHEQFF.

This chain connects TRBV28 to TRBJ1-2; D might be TRBD1 (5 bases). The germline V gene has CDR1 MDHEN and CDR2 SYDVKM. CDR3 length equals 14 residues. V dropped 6 bases and J dropped 4 bases, with 15 bases sitting between them. CDR3 region: CASSLGGYGYGYTF. The CDR3 nucleotides read TGTGCCAGCAGCCTTGGGGGGTATGGCTATGGCTACACCTTC.

Concerning this clonotype itself: This could be a read error, since a much larger clone is one nucleotide away. This chain connects TRBV5-1 to TRBJ2-1; no reliable D call. Germline values: CDR1 SGHRS, CDR2 YFSETQ. Trimming took off 0 bases at V and 8 bases at J, with 3 bases between the two ends. There are 11 residues in the CDR3. The CDR3 coding sequence is TGCGCCAGCAGCTTGGCCCATGAGCAGTTCTTC. Its protein is CASSLAHEQFF.

This clonotype was detected only a few times. The chain couples TRBV5-1 to TRBJ2-5; D might be TRBD1 (5 bases). This CDR3 comprises 14 residues. The V and J ends lost 5 bases and 2 bases respectively, with 13 bases between them. Germline V lookup: CDR1 SGHRS, CDR2 YFSETQ. CDR3 region: CASSLGHAQETQYF. CDR3 in DNA: TGCGCCAGCAGTTTAGGACACGCACAAGAGACCCAGTACTTC.

The chain is built from TRBV5-1 and TRBJ2-3; D call uncertain. This CDR3 is 11 amino acids long. Per germline, CDR1 SGHRS and CDR2 YFSETQ. V shed 7 bases and J shed 4 bases, with 7 bases lying between them. CDR3 sequence: CASQGADTQYF. DNA for the CDR3: TGCGCCAGCCAAGGCGCAGATACGCAGTATTTT.

The rearrangement joins TRBV20-1 to TRBJ1-5, with no clear D. In germline, CDR1 is DFQATT, CDR2 SNEGSKA (reference sequence). With 4 bases removed from V and 4 bases from J, the gap between germline ends came to 14 bases. The CDR3 loop spans 14 amino acids. CDR3: CSATRPFLNQPQHF. CDR3 in DNA: TGCAGTGCTACCCGGCCCTTCCTAAATCAGCCCCAGCATTTT.